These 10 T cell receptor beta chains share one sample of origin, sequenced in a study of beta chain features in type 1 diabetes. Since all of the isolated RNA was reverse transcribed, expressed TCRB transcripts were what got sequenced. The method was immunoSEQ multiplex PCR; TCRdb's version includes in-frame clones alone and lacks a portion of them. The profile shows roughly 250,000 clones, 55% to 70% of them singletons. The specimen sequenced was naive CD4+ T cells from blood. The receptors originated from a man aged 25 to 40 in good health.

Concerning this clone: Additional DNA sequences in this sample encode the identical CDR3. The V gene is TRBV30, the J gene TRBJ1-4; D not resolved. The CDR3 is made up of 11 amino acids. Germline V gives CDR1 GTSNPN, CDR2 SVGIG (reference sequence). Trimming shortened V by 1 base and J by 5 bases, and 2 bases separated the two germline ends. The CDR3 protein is CAWSENEKLFF. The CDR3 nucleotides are TGTGCCTGGAGTGAGAATGAAAAACTGTTTTTT.

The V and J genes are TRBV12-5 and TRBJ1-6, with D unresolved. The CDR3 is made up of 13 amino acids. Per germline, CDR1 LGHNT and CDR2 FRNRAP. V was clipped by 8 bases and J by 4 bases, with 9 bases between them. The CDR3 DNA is TGTGCTAGTAGAGAACAGTATAATTCACCCCTCCACTTT. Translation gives CASREQYNSPLHF.

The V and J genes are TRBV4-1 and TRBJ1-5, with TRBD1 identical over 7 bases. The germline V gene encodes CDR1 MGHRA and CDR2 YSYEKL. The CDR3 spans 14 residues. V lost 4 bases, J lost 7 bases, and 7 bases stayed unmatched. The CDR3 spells CASSPPGGKQPQHF. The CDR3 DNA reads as TGCGCCAGCAGCCCCCCAGGGGGGAAACAGCCCCAGCATTTT.

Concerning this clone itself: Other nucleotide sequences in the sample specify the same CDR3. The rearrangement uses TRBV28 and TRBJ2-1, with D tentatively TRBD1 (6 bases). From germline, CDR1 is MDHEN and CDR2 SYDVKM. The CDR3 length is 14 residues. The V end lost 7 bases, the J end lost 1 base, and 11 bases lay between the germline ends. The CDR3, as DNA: TGTGCCAGCACTCTAGGGGGATCCTACAATGAGCAGTTCTTC. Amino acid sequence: CASTLGGSYNEQFF. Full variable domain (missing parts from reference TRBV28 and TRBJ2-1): DVKVTQSSRYLVKRTGEKVFLECVQDMDHENMFWYRQDPGLGLRLIYFSYDVKMKEKGDIPEGYSVSREKKERFSLILESASTNQTSMYLCASTLGGSYNEQFFGPGTRLTVL.

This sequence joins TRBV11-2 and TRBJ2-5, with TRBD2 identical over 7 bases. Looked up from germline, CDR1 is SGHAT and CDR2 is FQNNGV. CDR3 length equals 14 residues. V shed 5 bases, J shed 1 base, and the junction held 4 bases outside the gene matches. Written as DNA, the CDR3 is TGTGCCAGCAGCCTTCTAGCGGCCCAAGAGACCCAGTACTTC. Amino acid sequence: CASSLLAAQETQYF. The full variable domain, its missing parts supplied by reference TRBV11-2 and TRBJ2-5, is EAGVAQSPRYKIIEKRQSVAFWCNPISGHATLYWYQQILGQGPKLLIQFQNNGVVDDSQLPKDRFSAERLKGVDSTLKIQPAKLEDSAVYLCASSLLAAQETQYFGPGTRLLVL.

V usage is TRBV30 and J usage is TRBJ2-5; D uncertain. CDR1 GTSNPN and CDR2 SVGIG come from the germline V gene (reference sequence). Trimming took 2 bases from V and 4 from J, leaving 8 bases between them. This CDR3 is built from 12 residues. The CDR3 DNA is TGTGCCTGGAGTAGAGGTTTAGAGACCCAGTACTTC. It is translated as CAWSRGLETQYF.

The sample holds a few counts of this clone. CDR3 DNA sequence: TGCAGCGGCGGGGAACCCGGGGAGCTGTTTTTT. It encodes CSGGEPGELFF. V usage is TRBV29-1 and J usage is TRBJ2-2; TRBD2 might be the D (6 bases). The length of the CDR3 is 11 residues. Trimming took off 7 bases at V and 6 bases at J, with 9 bases between the two ends. CDR1 and CDR2 from the germline V gene are SQVTM and ANQGSEA.

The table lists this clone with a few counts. CDR3 sequence reads: CAISASSNIQYF. The CDR3 coding sequence is TGTGCCATCAGTGCGTCTTCAAACATTCAGTACTTC. The genes are TRBV10-3 and TRBJ2-4; D gene unclear. The CDR3 is 12 residues long. V was shortened by 4 bases and J by 6 bases, with 7 bases between the two germline ends. CDR1 ENHRY and CDR2 SYGVKD come from the germline V gene.

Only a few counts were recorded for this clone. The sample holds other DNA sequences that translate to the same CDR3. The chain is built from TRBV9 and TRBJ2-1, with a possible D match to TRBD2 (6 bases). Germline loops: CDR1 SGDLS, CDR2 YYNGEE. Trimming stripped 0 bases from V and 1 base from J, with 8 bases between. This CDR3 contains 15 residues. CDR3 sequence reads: CASSVAGDSYNEQFF. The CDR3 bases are TGTGCCAGCAGCGTAGCGGGAGATTCCTACAATGAGCAGTTCTTC.

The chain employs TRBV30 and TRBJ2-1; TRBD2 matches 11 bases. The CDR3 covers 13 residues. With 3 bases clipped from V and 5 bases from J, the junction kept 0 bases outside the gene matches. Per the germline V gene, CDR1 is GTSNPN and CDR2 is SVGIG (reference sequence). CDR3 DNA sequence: TGTGCCTGGAGGACTAGCGGGAACAATGAGCAGTTCTTC. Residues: CAWRTSGNNEQFF.